This T cell receptor (beta chain) was obtained from a study of regulatory T cells in long-lasting Graves disease (dated by TCRdb to about 2021). Concerning the study at large: Persistent Graves' disease meant more than 5 years of antithyroid drug treatment with TSH receptor autoantibodies that stayed positive. This study used TCR sequencing and RNA sequencing of peripheral blood to compare persistent Graves' disease patients against newly diagnosed Graves' disease patients. The study was conducted in China and was registered as a clinical trial. TCR sequencing covered about 13 persistent and 20 or so newly diagnosed Graves' disease patients, some 33 samples in total. Persistent Graves' disease patients in the clinical cohort had taken antithyroid drugs for around 10 years on average. Broad study findings and their caveats: The study examined only peripheral blood because the primary lesion, thyroid tissue, could not be accessed. Only the TCR beta chain was sequenced and analyzed. Persistent patients shared more public clonotypes among themselves (2,741) than newly diagnosed patients did (about 970). Persistent Graves' disease patients showed lower TCR Shannon entropy and fewer highly expanded clones than newly diagnosed patients, suggesting clonal expansion. The small sample size was acknowledged by the authors as a limitation that may reduce accuracy.

What the time point label conveys for this sample: persistent/refractory GD, antithyroid drugs over 5 years with positive TRAb. For both TCR sequencing and RNA sequencing, RNA was extracted from PBMCs in TRIzol. Graves' disease was diagnosed according to American Thyroid Association guidelines. Patients for the study were recruited at an endocrinology department in Xi'an, China. Each patient gave approximately 9.7 milliliters of peripheral blood, collected in an EDTA anticoagulant tube. PBMCs were isolated by Ficoll Paque Plus density gradient separation without further T cell sorting. RNA quality was checked with an Agilent 2100 Bioanalyzer and agarose gel, and concentration with a NanoDrop 2000. This clonotype was detected once. No antigen is known for it. The record has no base qualities; no much larger clone is one base away. Evidence from a single read is weak. Libraries were made using multiplex PCR. For sequencing, an Illumina HiSeq 4000 was employed. CDR3 regions were amplified by Arm-PCR with iRepertoire HTBI primers to construct TCR beta libraries. PCR products were gel purified before sequencing. The authors processed their data as follows. Across samples, approximately 68 TRBV and 14 TRBJ segments were identified and used for gene usage analysis of CDR3 amino acid clonotypes. COPE and FqMerger were used to merge the filtered high-quality paired reads into contigs. BLAST was used to align contigs to the IMGT TRBV, TRBD and TRBJ reference genes, and CDR3 was defined following IMGT. Highly expanded clones were defined as clonotypes with a frequency above 0.1%. Shannon entropy was used to measure repertoire diversity, and the Gini coefficient was used to measure V-J evenness. A clonotype found in more than one individual was treated as public. TCRdb reworked the public reads: Q25 trimming with fastp, MiXCR clone assembly, productive beta chains retained. For every CDR3 protein sequence, its rows merge into one entry that carries the most common genes and DNA. The V and J calls and clone size come from TCRdb's table, not from the authors' own analysis. Counted in this sample were about 430,000 distinct CDR3 sequences; roughly 21% of them appeared once. The ten largest account for roughly an eighth of the sample.

The sequence derives from a female donor with Graves disease. The sequenced sample was peripheral blood mononuclear cells (PBMCs), obtained when the disease was refractory, from a patient treated with antithyroid drugs.

The CDR3 loop reads CASFKQGGAILFTEAFF. The bases read TGTGCCAGTTTTAAACAGGGAGGGGCGATCTTATTTACTGAAGCTTTCTTT. The V gene is TRBV19 and the J gene is TRBJ1-1; TRBD1 is a possible D gene, resting on 6 matching bases. Including cysteine and phenylalanine, the CDR3 has 17 amino acids. Only the CDR3 region is kept as DNA, spanning 51 bases read in frame from base 1. The germline V gene (reference sequence) specifies LNHDA as CDR1 and SQIVND as CDR2. Trimming costs V 8 bases and J 5 bases, and their ends lie 27 bases apart. With the rest looked up from the reference TRBV19 and TRBJ1-1 genes rather than sequenced, the full variable domain is DGGITQSPKYLFRKEGQNVTLSCEQNLNHDAMYWYRQDPGQGLRLIYYSQIVNDFQKGDIAEGYSVSREKKESFPLTVTSAQKNPTAFYLCASFKQGGAILFTEAFFGQGTRLTVV.